The 23 T cell receptor beta chains below all came from one sample that was sequenced in a study of shared clonotypes between healthy human individuals. The table came from immunoSEQ multiplex PCR; TCRdb's copy has only in-frame clones and leaves some out. The sample contains about 2.3 million clones, 85% to 95% of which appear only once. Sequencing was done on a sample of naive CD4+ T cells from PBMCs. Subset: CD45RA+ positively selected. The receptors originated from a young man in good health. Some clones in this sample may be carry-over from other donors' samples.

V usage is TRBV5-1 and J usage is TRBJ2-7; D is possibly TRBD1 (6 bases). Germline CDR1 is SGHRS and CDR2 is YFSETQ. The CDR3 has 15 residues. V was pared by 0 bases and J by 0 bases, with 10 bases between. The CDR3 here is CASSLGAGDSYEQYF. In nucleotides, the CDR3 is TGCGCCAGCAGCTTGGGGGCAGGGGACTCCTACGAGCAGTACTTC. The entire variable domain, with the rest obtained from reference TRBV5-1 and TRBJ2-7, is as follows: KAGVTQTPRYLIKTRGQQVTLSCSPISGHRSVSWYQQTPGQGLQFLFEYFSETQRNKGNFPGRFSGRQFSNSRSEMNVSTLELGDSALYLCASSLGAGDSYEQYFGPGTRLTVT.

This chain connects TRBV27 to TRBJ2-7; TRBD1 agrees at 7 bases. CDR3 size: 15 residues. J lost 3 bases, V lost 2 bases, and 7 bases had no gene match. Per germline, CDR1 MNHEY and CDR2 SMNVEV (reference sequence). The CDR3 sequence is CASSLIGGSYYEQYF. In nucleotides, the CDR3 is TGTGCCAGCAGTTTAATAGGGGGCTCATACTACGAGCAGTACTTC.

This chain connects TRBV7-9 to TRBJ1-1; D not certain. Per germline, CDR1 SEHNR and CDR2 FQNEAQ (reference sequence). This CDR3 spans 15 amino acids. V gave up 5 bases and J gave up 2 bases, with 15 bases separating them. DNA of the CDR3: TGTGCCAGCAGCCGCGGGTCTGGGATAAACACTGAAGCTTTCTTT. This codes for CASSRGSGINTEAFF.

This clone was found once. This chain connects TRBV5-1 to TRBJ1-2; possible D gene TRBD1, 5 bases. The V gene lost 3 bases and the J gene lost 6 bases, with 12 bases spanning the gap. Per the germline V gene, CDR1 is SGHRS and CDR2 is YFSETQ. This CDR3 has 13 amino acids. As DNA, the CDR3 is TGCGCCAGCAGCTCGGGACTTGAGGATGGCTACACCTTC. Its translation: CASSSGLEDGYTF.

This chain connects TRBV25-1 to TRBJ1-2, with 7 bases fitting TRBD1. V shed 4 bases and J 1 base; nucleotides not matched to a gene: 12. Germline-derived CDR1 and CDR2 are MGHDK and SYGVNS. This CDR3 has 17 amino acids. The CDR3 DNA sequence: TGTGCCAGCAGTGGACCGGGACAGCAAACTTTTAACTATGGCTACACCTTC. Residues: CASSGPGQQTFNYGYTF.

This chain links TRBV29-1 with TRBJ1-3; D is ambiguous. Germline V gene sequence: CDR1 SQVTM, CDR2 ANQGSEA. CDR3 length: 15 residues. V was clipped by 4 bases and J by 0 bases, with 13 bases between them. The CDR3: CSVADGRSSGNTIYF. The CDR3 DNA is TGCAGCGTTGCTGACGGACGAAGCTCTGGAAACACCATATATTTT. Combining the CDR3 with reference TRBV29-1 and TRBJ1-3 gives the whole variable domain SAVISQKPSRDICQRGTSLTIQCQVDSQVTMMFWYRQQPGQSLTLIATANQGSEATYESGFVIDKFPISRPNLTFSTLTVSNMSPEDSSIYLCSVADGRSSGNTIYFGEGSWLTVV.

This clone came up once. The chain combines TRBV25-1 with TRBJ2-3, with D uncertain. The CDR3 loop spans 17 amino acids. Germline CDR1 and CDR2: MGHDK and SYGVNS. V was pared by 4 bases and J by 0 bases, with 17 bases between. The CDR3 region is CASSARVRPSSTDTQYF. CDR3 sequence (DNA): TGTGCCAGCAGTGCCCGAGTCAGGCCTTCTAGCACAGATACGCAGTATTTT.

The genes are TRBV28 and TRBJ2-7; 7 positions match TRBD2. Trimming at V came to 6 bases and at J to 7 bases, leaving 15 bases not matched to a gene. Germline-derived CDR1 and CDR2 are MDHEN and SYDVKM. This CDR3 comprises 15 residues. As DNA, the CDR3 is TGTGCCAGCAGGGGCCTCGGGAGGCTTTCCGGTGAGCAGTACTTC. As protein: CASRGLGRLSGEQYF.

The V and J genes are TRBV29-1 and TRBJ1-2; 9 nucleotides agree with TRBD1. After removal of 7 bases from V and 2 bases from J, the junction contained 5 bases not matched to a gene. From germline, CDR1 is SQVTM and CDR2 ANQGSEA. The CDR3 consists of 13 residues. The CDR3 reads CSATGQGNYGYTF. CDR3 sequence (DNA): TGCAGCGCCACAGGACAGGGGAACTATGGCTACACCTTC.

The chain is built from TRBV18 and TRBJ2-2; 10 bases fit TRBD1. The CDR3 consists of 14 residues. CDR1 KGHSH and CDR2 LQKENI come from the germline V gene. V lost 8 bases to trimming and J lost 7 bases; unmatched junction nucleotides: 7. CDR3 in DNA: TGTGCCAGCGCAAGACAGGGGGCGGTCGGGGAGCTGTTTTTT. Its translation is CASARQGAVGELFF.

The chain is built from TRBV9 and TRBJ2-3, with 7 bases aligning to TRBD2. Germline V gene sequence: CDR1 SGDLS, CDR2 YYNGEE. This CDR3 contains 16 residues. The V gene end was trimmed by 0 bases and the J gene end by 2 bases; junction bases not matched to a gene: 6. The CDR3 loop reads CASSVAGGRNTDTQYF. The CDR3 DNA reads TGTGCCAGCAGCGTAGCTGGCGGGAGAAACACAGATACGCAGTATTTT.

The J gene is TRBJ2-5, the V gene TRBV11-1; D gene uncertain. This CDR3 contains 13 residues. Germline V CDR1 and CDR2: SGHAT, FQDESV (reference sequence). Trimming took 0 bases from V and 1 from J, leaving 3 bases between them. The CDR3 DNA reads as TGTGCCAGCAGCTTAGCACCCCAAGAGACCCAGTACTTC. The encoded protein is CASSLAPQETQYF.

The chain is built from TRBV5-6 and TRBJ2-3; D is unresolved. The germline CDR1 and CDR2 sequences are SGHDT and YYEEEE. CDR3 length: 14 amino acids. V was trimmed by 0 bases and J by 4 bases, leaving 9 bases between them. Here the CDR3 reads CASSLVIVPDTQYF. The CDR3 nucleotides are TGTGCCAGCAGCTTGGTAATAGTCCCAGATACGCAGTATTTT. The whole variable domain, remainder taken from reference TRBV5-6 and TRBJ2-3, is DAGVTQSPTHLIKTRGQQVTLRCSPKSGHDTVSWYQQALGQGPQFIFQYYEEEERQRGNFPDRFSGHQFPNYSSELNVNALLLGDSALYLCASSLVIVPDTQYFGPGTRLTVL.

This chain links TRBV5-1 with TRBJ2-5; 14 bases agree with TRBD2. This CDR3 is built from 17 residues. The junction had 9 bases not matched to a gene; V was cut back by 3 bases and J by 5 bases. The germline V gene encodes CDR1 SGHRS and CDR2 YFSETQ. CDR3 amino acids: CASSSGTSGSARETQYF. CDR3 sequence (DNA): TGCGCCAGCAGCTCCGGGACTAGCGGGAGTGCTAGGGAGACCCAGTACTTC.

The rearrangement links TRBV9 to TRBJ1-4; 9 positions match TRBD1. Germline V gene data show CDR1 as SGDLS and CDR2 as YYNGEE. Losses at the gene ends were 0 bases for V and 8 bases for J; bases not matched to a gene: 8. CDR3 length: 16 amino acids. CDR3 sequence: CASSVGDRVFREKLFF. The DNA for the CDR3 is TGTGCCAGCAGCGTAGGGGACAGGGTTTTTCGAGAAAAACTGTTTTTT.

This rearrangement joins TRBV18 to TRBJ2-7; the D is unclear. Germline V gives CDR1 KGHSH, CDR2 LQKENI. The CDR3 has 16 residues. Deletions cut 2 bases from V and 0 bases from J, with 14 bases between. Here the CDR3 reads CASSPEYKTGSYEQYF. CDR3 nucleotide sequence: TGTGCCAGCTCACCAGAGTATAAGACCGGCTCCTACGAGCAGTACTTC.

This sequence joins TRBV4-3 and TRBJ2-1; D gene unclear. The CDR3 is 15 residues long. CDR1 and CDR2 (germline): LGHNA, YSLEER. Between the trimmed V and J ends, which lost 6 bases and 4 bases, there was a span of 16 bases. Here the CDR3 DNA reads TGCGCCAGCAGTCGCGGCCTGGGCTTATACAATGAGCAGTTCTTC. The encoded protein is CASSRGLGLYNEQFF.

V and J are TRBV30 and TRBJ2-2; D perhaps matches TRBD2 (6 bases). Per the germline V gene, CDR1 is GTSNPN and CDR2 is SVGIG (reference sequence). Deletions cut 8 bases from V and 5 bases from J, with 12 bases between. The CDR3 has 12 residues. The CDR3 DNA follows: TGTGCCGGGGGGATCAGTACCGGGGAGCTGTTTTTT. Its translation is CAGGISTGELFF. The complete variable domain, with remaining parts taken from reference TRBV30 and TRBJ2-2, reads SQTIHQWPATLVQPVGSPLSLECTVEGTSNPNLYWYRQAAGRGLQLLFYSVGIGQISSEVPQNLSASRPQDRQFILSSKKLLLSDSGFYLCAGGISTGELFFGEGSRLTVL.

The table lists this clone with a few counts. V is TRBV29-1 and J is TRBJ1-1; D perhaps matches TRBD1 (5 bases). Germline loops: CDR1 SQVTM, CDR2 ANQGSEA. The CDR3 totals 12 residues. V lost 4 bases to trimming and J lost 10 bases, with 16 bases between them. DNA of the CDR3: TGCAGCGTTGGGCCCTTCGGGAGGGGAGCTTTCTTT. Translation: CSVGPFGRGAFF.

This chain's CDR3 is CASSAPGAWANVLTF. The CDR3 DNA follows: TGTGCCAGCAGCGCCCCAGGGGCCTGGGCCAACGTCCTGACTTTC. The chain combines TRBV28 with TRBJ2-6; a possible D gene is TRBD1 (6 bases). CDR1 is MDHEN, CDR2 SYDVKM, per germline. Between the trimmed V and J ends, which lost 6 bases and 5 bases, there was a span of 14 bases. The CDR3 spans 15 residues.

This clone was counted a single time. V usage is TRBV6-6 and J usage is TRBJ2-5; no clear D gene. Germline loops: CDR1 MNHNY, CDR2 SVGAGI (reference sequence). CDR3 size: 16 residues. Trimming shortened V by 4 bases and J by 7 bases, and 22 bases separated the two germline ends. The CDR3 nucleotides read TGTGCCAGCAGTTCTCCTACCATGGGTGAGTCCGGGACCCAGTACTTC. Translating gives CASSSPTMGESGTQYF.

The rearrangement uses TRBV18 and TRBJ2-5, with D possibly TRBD2 on 7 matching bases. The CDR3 runs 17 residues. CDR1 and CDR2 from the germline V gene are KGHSH and LQKENI. Trimming took off 4 bases at V and 5 bases at J, with 23 bases between the two ends. The CDR3 here is CASSRTILVAGAETQYF. Written as DNA, the CDR3 is TGTGCCAGCTCACGCACTATTCTTGTCGCGGGGGCTGAGACCCAGTACTTC.

This chain uses TRBV5-1 with TRBJ1-6, with D uncertain. The V gene's germline CDR1 is SGHRS and CDR2 YFSETQ. This CDR3 is 14 amino acids long. V was pared by 4 bases and J by 8 bases, with 13 bases between. The CDR3 sequence: CASSPRAMDSPLHF. CDR3 nucleotides: TGCGCCAGCAGCCCCCGGGCAATGGATTCACCCCTCCACTTT.